Only a few counts were recorded for the clone carrying this T cell receptor beta chain. This sample is part of a study of blood T cell repertoires in COVID-19. Study as a whole: The study drew acute and convalescent COVID-19 samples from the United States, Italy and Spain.

This CDR3 is 12 amino acids long. Trimming at V came to 6 bases and at J to 12 bases, leaving 8 bases not matched to a gene. Germline V CDR1 and CDR2: WNHNN, SYGVQD (reference sequence). Seattle participants joined during active infection and were tracked over time. Produced via immunoSEQ multiplex PCR; TCRdb's table is partial and in-frame only. The sample yields roughly 350,000 clones, about 88% seen once. The chain carries TRBV10-1 and TRBJ1-5; 7 bases map to TRBD1. The TCR sequence derives from a woman aged 70-85 years with COVID-19, enrolled during active disease. The specimen sequenced was peripheral blood. The CDR3 DNA sequence: TGCGCCAGCAGGACAGGGTGGTTGCTCCAGCATTTT. It is translated as CASRTGWLLQHF.